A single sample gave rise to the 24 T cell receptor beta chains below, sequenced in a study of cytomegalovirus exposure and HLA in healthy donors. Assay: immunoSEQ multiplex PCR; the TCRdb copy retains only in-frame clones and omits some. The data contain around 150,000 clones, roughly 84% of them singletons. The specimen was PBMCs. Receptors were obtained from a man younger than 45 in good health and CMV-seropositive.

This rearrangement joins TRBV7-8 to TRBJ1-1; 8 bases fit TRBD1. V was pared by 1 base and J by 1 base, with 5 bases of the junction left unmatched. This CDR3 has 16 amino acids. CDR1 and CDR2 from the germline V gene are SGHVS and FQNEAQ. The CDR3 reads CASSLVVGTGNTEAFF. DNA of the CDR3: TGTGCCAGCAGCTTAGTTGTAGGGACAGGGAACACTGAAGCTTTCTTT.

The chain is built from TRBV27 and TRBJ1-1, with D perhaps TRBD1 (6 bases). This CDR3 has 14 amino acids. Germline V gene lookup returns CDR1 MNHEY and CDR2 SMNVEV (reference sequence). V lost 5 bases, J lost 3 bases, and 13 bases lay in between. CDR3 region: CASSTRDTYTEAFF. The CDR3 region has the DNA TGTGCCAGCAGTACCCGGGACACTTACACTGAAGCTTTCTTT.

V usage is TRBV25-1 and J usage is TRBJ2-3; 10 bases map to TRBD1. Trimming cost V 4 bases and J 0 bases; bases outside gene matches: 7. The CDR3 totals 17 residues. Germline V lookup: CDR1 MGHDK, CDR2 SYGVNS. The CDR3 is CASSVTKGQGSTDTQYF. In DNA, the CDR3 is TGTGCCAGCAGTGTCACGAAGGGACAGGGGAGCACAGATACGCAGTATTTT.

The CDR3 here is CASSLDGRALFYEQFF. The CDR3 region has the DNA TGTGCCAGCAGTCTGGACGGGAGGGCCCTCTTCTATGAGCAGTTCTTC. The genes are TRBV7-3 and TRBJ2-1, with 8 positions matching TRBD2. The junction had 15 bases not matched to a gene; V was cut back by 6 bases and J by 8 bases. Germline assignment: CDR1 SGHTA and CDR2 FQGTGA. This CDR3 comprises 16 residues.

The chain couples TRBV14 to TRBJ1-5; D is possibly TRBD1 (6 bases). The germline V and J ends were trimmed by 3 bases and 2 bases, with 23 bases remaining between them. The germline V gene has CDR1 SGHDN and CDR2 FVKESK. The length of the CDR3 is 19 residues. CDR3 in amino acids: CASSHLGETGWAGNQPQHF. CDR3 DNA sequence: TGTGCCAGCAGCCATTTGGGGGAGACAGGCTGGGCGGGCAATCAGCCCCAGCATTTT.

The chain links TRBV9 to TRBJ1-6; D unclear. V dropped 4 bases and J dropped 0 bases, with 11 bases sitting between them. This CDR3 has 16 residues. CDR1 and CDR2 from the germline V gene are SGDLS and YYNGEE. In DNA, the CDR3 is TGTGCCAGCAGCCCGACACTGAGCTCCTATAATTCACCCCTCCACTTT. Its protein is CASSPTLSSYNSPLHF.

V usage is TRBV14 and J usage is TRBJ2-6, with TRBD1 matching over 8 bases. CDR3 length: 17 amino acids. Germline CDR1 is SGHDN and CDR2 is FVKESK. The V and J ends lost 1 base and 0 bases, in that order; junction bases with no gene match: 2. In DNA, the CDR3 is TGTGCCAGCAGCCAAGGGACAGGGCTCTCTGGGGCCAACGTCCTGACTTTC. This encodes CASSQGTGLSGANVLTF. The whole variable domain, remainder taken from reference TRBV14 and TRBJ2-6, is EAGVTQFPSHSVIEKGQTVTLRCDPISGHDNLYWYRRVMGKEIKFLLHFVKESKQDESGMPNNRFLAERTGGTYSTLKVQPAELEDSGVYFCASSQGTGLSGANVLTFGAGSRLTVL.

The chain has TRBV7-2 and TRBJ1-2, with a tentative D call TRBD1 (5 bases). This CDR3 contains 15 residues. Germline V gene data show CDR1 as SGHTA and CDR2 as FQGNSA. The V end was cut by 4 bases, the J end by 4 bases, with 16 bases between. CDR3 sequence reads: CASSSVLGTRYGYTF. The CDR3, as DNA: TGTGCCAGCAGCTCTGTGTTGGGGACTCGCTATGGCTACACCTTC.

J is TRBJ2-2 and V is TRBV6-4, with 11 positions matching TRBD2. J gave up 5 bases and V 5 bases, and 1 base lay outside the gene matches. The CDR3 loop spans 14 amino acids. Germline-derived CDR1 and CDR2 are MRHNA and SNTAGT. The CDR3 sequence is CASSLAGGTGELFF. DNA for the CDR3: TGTGCCAGCAGTCTAGCGGGAGGTACCGGGGAGCTGTTTTTT.

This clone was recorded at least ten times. The CDR3 sequence: CASRRGYGPSGGYTF. The CDR3 DNA is TGTGCCAGCAGGAGGGGGTACGGTCCCTCGGGTGGCTACACCTTC. This chain uses TRBV6-5 with TRBJ1-2; TRBD1 is a possible D gene (6 bases). There are 15 residues in the CDR3. Germline-derived CDR1 and CDR2 are MNHEY and SVGAGI. V was trimmed by 6 bases and J by 7 bases, leaving 21 bases between them.

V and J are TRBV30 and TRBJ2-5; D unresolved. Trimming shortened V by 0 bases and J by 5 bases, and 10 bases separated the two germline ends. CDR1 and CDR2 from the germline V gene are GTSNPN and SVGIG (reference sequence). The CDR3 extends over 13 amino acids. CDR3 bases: TGTGCCTGGAGTGTAAATCCACGGGAGACCCAGTACTTC. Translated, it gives CAWSVNPRETQYF. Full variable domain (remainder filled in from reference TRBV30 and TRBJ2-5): SQTIHQWPATLVQPVGSPLSLECTVEGTSNPNLYWYRQAAGRGLQLLFYSVGIGQISSEVPQNLSASRPQDRQFILSSKKLLLSDSGFYLCAWSVNPRETQYFGPGTRLLVL.

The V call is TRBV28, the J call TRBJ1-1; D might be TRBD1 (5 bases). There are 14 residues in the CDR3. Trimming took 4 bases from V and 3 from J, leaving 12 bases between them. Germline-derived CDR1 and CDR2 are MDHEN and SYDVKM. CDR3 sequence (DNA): TGTGCCAGCAGTTCAAACCAGGGTCACACTGAAGCTTTCTTT. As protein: CASSSNQGHTEAFF.

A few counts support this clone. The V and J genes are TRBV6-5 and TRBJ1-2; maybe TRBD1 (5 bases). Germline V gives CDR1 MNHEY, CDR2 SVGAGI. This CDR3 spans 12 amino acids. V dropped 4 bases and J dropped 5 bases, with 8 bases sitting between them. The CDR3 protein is CASSSDSYGYTF. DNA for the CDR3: TGTGCCAGCAGTTCCGACAGTTATGGCTACACCTTC.

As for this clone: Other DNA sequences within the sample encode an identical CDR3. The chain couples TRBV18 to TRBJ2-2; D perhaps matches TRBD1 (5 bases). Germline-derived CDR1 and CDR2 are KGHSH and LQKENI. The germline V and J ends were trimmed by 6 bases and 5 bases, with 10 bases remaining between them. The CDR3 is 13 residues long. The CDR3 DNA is TGTGCCAGCTCTTCCAGGGATACCGGGGAGCTGTTTTTT. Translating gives CASSSRDTGELFF. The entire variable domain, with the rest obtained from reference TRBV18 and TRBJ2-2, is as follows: NAGVMQNPRHLVRRRGQEARLRCSPMKGHSHVYWYRQLPEEGLKFMVYLQKENIIDESGMPKERFSAEFPKEGPSILRIQQVVRGDSAAYFCASSSRDTGELFFGEGSRLTVL.

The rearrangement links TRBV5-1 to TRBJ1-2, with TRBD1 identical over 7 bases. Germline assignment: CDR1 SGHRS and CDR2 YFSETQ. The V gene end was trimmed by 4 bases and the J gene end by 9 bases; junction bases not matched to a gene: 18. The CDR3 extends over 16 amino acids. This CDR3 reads CASSGTLRGRKLSYTF. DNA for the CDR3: TGCGCCAGCAGCGGGACTTTGAGGGGGCGCAAGTTGAGCTACACCTTC.

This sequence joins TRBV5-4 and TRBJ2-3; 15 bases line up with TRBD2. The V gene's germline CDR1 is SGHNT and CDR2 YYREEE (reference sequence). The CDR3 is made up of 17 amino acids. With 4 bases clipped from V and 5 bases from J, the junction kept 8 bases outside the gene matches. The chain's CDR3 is CASSPGTSGGSGDTQYF. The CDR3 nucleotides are TGTGCCAGCAGCCCCGGGACTAGCGGGGGGAGTGGAGATACGCAGTATTTT.

The CDR3 nucleotides are TGTGCCAGCAGCGGAGAGGCAGGGCTCAACGGCTACACCTTC. Its protein product is CASSGEAGLNGYTF. The rearrangement links TRBV7-9 to TRBJ1-2, with D tentatively TRBD1 (5 bases). Germline V lookup: CDR1 SEHNR, CDR2 FQNEAQ (reference sequence). There are 14 residues in the CDR3. Trimming removed 5 bases at V and 8 bases at J, with 18 bases between.

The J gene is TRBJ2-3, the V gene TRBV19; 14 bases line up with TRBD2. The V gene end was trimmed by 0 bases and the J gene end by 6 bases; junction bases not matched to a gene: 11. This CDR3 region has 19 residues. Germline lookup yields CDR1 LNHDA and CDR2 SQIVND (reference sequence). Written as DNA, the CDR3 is TGTGCCAGTAGTATAGATCTTACGGGACTAGCGGGAGTCACGGATACGCAGTATTTT. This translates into CASSIDLTGLAGVTDTQYF.

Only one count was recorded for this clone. The CDR3 coding sequence is TGTGCCAGCAGCTCCTTACCCGGGACAGAGACGTACGAGCAGTACTTC. As protein: CASSSLPGTETYEQYF. The gene calls are TRBV11-1 and TRBJ2-7; 7 positions match TRBD1. Germline lookup yields CDR1 SGHAT and CDR2 FQDESV (reference sequence). CDR3 size: 16 residues. The trim removed 4 bases at V and 4 bases at J, leaving 13 bases unmatched.

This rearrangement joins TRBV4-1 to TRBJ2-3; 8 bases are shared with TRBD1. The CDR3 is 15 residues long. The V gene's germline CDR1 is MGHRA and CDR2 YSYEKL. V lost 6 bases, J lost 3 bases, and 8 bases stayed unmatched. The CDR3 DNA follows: TGCGCCAGCAGAACAGGGGGTAGGATGACAGATACGCAGTATTTT. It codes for CASRTGGRMTDTQYF.

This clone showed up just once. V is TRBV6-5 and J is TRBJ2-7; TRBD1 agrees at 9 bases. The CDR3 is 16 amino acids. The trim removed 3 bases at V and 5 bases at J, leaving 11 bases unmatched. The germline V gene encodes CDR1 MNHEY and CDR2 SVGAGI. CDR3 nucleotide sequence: TGTGCCAGCAGTTATAGGAAGGGACAGGGAATTCACGAGCAGTACTTC. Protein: CASSYRKGQGIHEQYF.

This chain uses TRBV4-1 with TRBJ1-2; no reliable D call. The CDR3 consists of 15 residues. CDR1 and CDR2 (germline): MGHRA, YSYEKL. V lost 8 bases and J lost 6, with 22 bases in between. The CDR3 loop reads CASSFFPWRQDGYTF. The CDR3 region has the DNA TGCGCCAGCTCGTTCTTTCCCTGGCGCCAGGATGGCTACACCTTC.

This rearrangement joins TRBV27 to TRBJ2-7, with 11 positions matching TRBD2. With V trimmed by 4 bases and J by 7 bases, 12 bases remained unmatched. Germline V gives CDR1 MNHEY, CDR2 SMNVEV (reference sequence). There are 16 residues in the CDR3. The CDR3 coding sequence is TGTGCCAGCAGTTCCTTGGCGACTAGCGGGAATGGAGAGCAGTACTTC. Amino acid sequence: CASSSLATSGNGEQYF.

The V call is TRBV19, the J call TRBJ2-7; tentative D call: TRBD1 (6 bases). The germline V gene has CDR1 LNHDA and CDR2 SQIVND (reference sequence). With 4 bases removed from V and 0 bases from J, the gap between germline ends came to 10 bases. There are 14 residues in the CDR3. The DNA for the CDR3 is TGTGCCAGTAGTACTACAGGGAACTCCTACGAGCAGTACTTC. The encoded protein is CASSTTGNSYEQYF.